This T cell receptor beta chain was sequenced during a study of regulatory T cells in long-lasting Graves disease (dated by TCRdb to 2020 to 2022). The study in broad terms: Persistent Graves' disease was defined as persistently positive TSH receptor autoantibodies together with antithyroid drug treatment for over 5 years. On average, persistent Graves' disease patients in the clinical cohort had been on antithyroid drugs for eight to twelve years. A total of roughly 33 samples underwent TCR sequencing: some 13 from persistent and around 20 from newly diagnosed Graves' disease patients. This study used TCR sequencing and RNA sequencing of peripheral blood to compare persistent Graves' disease patients against newly diagnosed Graves' disease patients. The study was conducted in China and was registered as a clinical trial.

CDR1 and CDR2, looked up from the germline V gene (reference sequence), are LNHDA and SQIVND. The V and J ends are trimmed by 5 bases and 6 bases, leaving 13 bases between them. Spanning cysteine to phenylalanine, the CDR3 consists of 13 amino acids. Solely the CDR3 DNA is kept, with 39 bases framed from the first base. About this clonotype itself: Its antigen target is currently unknown. It has no much larger one-base neighbor in the sample; base qualities were not kept.

What the authors observed across the whole study: The authors acknowledged the small sample size as a limitation that may reduce accuracy. Persistent Graves' disease patients showed lower TCR Shannon entropy and fewer highly expanded clones than newly diagnosed patients, suggesting clonal expansion. Because the primary lesion, thyroid tissue, could not be accessed, the study looked at peripheral blood alone. Sequencing and analysis were limited to the TCR beta chain. TRBV28, TRBJ1-2 and TRBJ2-5 were preferentially used in persistent disease, while TRBV20-1 and TRBJ2-1 were favored in newly diagnosed disease. More public clonotypes were shared among persistent patients (under 3,000) than among newly diagnosed patients (966).

The time point label, read with the paper, signifies: persistent/refractory GD, antithyroid drugs over 5 years with positive TRAb. RNA was extracted from PBMCs in TRIzol for both TCR sequencing and RNA sequencing. The diagnosis of Graves' disease was made according to American Thyroid Association guidelines. Patients were recruited from an endocrinology department in Xi'an, China. From each patient, around 9 milliliters of peripheral blood was collected into an EDTA anticoagulant tube. Ficoll Paque Plus density gradient separation was used to isolate PBMCs, and no additional T cell sorting was done. An Agilent 2100 Bioanalyzer and agarose gel were used to check RNA quality, and a NanoDrop 2000 was used to measure RNA concentration. The library was produced with multiplex PCR. These reads were obtained on an Illumina HiSeq 4000. iRepertoire HTBI primers and Arm-PCR amplification of CDR3 regions were used to construct TCR beta libraries. Before sequencing, the PCR products went through gel purification. The authors' pipeline ran thus. A total of some 65 TRBV and 14 TRBJ segments were identified across samples and were used for gene usage analysis of CDR3 amino acid clonotypes. COPE and FqMerger were used to merge the filtered high-quality paired reads into contigs. BLAST was used to align contigs to IMGT TRBV, TRBD and TRBJ reference genes, and CDR3 was defined according to IMGT. Highly expanded clones were defined as clonotypes with a frequency above 0.1%. Shannon entropy served as the measure of repertoire diversity, while the Gini coefficient captured V-J evenness. Public clonotypes were defined as clonotypes shared by more than one individual. TCRdb applied fastp at Q25 and MiXCR to the public reads, then kept only in-frame beta chains. Rows are combined by CDR3 protein, so each entry shows the most common genes and DNA. TCRdb's processing, not the study's, gives the V and J calls here. For this sample the table gives a few hundred thousand distinct CDR3 sequences, of which around 22% were detected only once. The top ten clonotypes cover roughly a quarter of the sample.

The clonotype comes from a female donor with Graves disease. The sample consisted of peripheral blood mononuclear cells (PBMCs), taken when the disease was refractory, from a patient treated with antithyroid drugs. This sequence uses TRBV19 and TRBJ2-5, with the D segment identity uncertain. The encoded CDR3 is CASSLDVAKTQYF. The DNA sequence follows: TGTGCCAGTAGTTTGGACGTGGCTAAGACCCAGTACTTC.